This T cell receptor (beta chain) was retrieved from a study of blood T cell repertoires in COVID-19. Study at large: T cells, B-cell-depleted T cells, or PBMCs supplied cDNA or gDNA.

The CDR3 runs to 16 residues. The V segment lost 6 bases and the J segment 6 bases; nucleotides outside the gene matches: 11. Germline V gene lookup returns CDR1 SGHAT and CDR2 FQNNGV. Original methodology: Amplification with reference gene primers provided the estimates of nucleated cell counts. Here immunoSEQ multiplex PCR was the method, and the copy in TCRdb shows in-frame clones only, minus some. V and J calls and clone size are those listed in that table; D and trimming were worked out from the DNA. The sample comprises tens of thousands of clones, just over 85% of which are singletons, and around 9.9% rests with the top ten.

Material: peripheral blood. The chain carries TRBV11-2 and TRBJ2-2; 9 bases agree with TRBD2. The TCR comes from a man in his 70s with active or convalescent COVID-19. The CDR3 region is CASSTRRTSEPGELFF. CDR3 nucleotide sequence: TGTGCCAGCAGTACCCGGAGGACTAGCGAGCCCGGGGAGCTGTTTTTT.